A selection of T cell receptor beta chains follows, all from one sample in a study of blood T cell repertoires in COVID-19. Generated by immunoSEQ multiplex PCR, the TCRdb table keeps only in-frame clones and is missing some. The table records about 140,000 clones, about 88% of them present only once. The specimen was peripheral blood. These receptors all stem from a human donor in a cohort sampled during active COVID-19. Each CDR3 is given with its conserved first and last residue. The D gene is left open where the match is weak. Size is omitted from some rows. Given values are once, few, many or a class for expanded clones.

clone_size d_call j_call v_call cdr3_nt cdr3_aa
NA TRBD1 TRBJ1-2 TRBV27 TGTGCCAGCAGTCCGACGGGACAGGGAATCCTCCGAAATGGCTACACCTTC CASSPTGQGILRNGYTF
once NA TRBJ1-4 TRBV6-7 TGTGCCAGCAGTTATGGACATGTAATCAACCCAACCGCAACTAATGAAAAACTGTTTTTT CASSYGHVINPTATNEKLFF
NA NA TRBJ2-1 TRBV29-1 TGCAGCGTTGAAGGGGGCCCTCCCGAGCAGTTCTTC CSVEGGPPEQFF
NA NA TRBJ1-5 TRBV30 TGTGCCTGGAGTGTAAAAGAGGCTCAGCCCCAGCATTTT CAWSVKEAQPQHF
NA TRBD2 TRBJ2-5 TRBV6-4 TGTGCCAGCAGTAGCCGGGAGGGAGAGACCCAGTACTTC CASSSREGETQYF
NA TRBD1 TRBJ1-1 TRBV7-9 TGTGCCAGCAGTTTCGGGGGACAGGCTGAAGCTTTCTTT CASSFGGQAEAFF
NA NA TRBJ1-6 TRBV11-3 TGTGCCAGCAGCGACAGACCCAATTCACCCCTCCACTTT CASSDRPNSPLHF
NA NA TRBJ1-5 TRBV3-1/TRBV3-2 TGTGCCAGCAGCCAACACAGCGGGGAGGATCAGCCCCAGCATTTT CASSQHSGEDQPQHF
NA TRBD1 TRBJ2-7 TRBV10-3 TGTGCCATCAGTGGAGGGACAGGGACAACCCACGAGCAGTACTTC CAISGGTGTTHEQYF
NA TRBD1 TRBJ2-7 TRBV28 TGTGCCAGCAGTTTGACAGGGGAAAGGTACGAGCAGTACTTC CASSLTGERYEQYF
NA TRBD1 TRBJ1-2 TRBV27 TGTGCCAGCAGGACAACAGGGGGGAACTATGGCTACACCTTC CASRTTGGNYGYTF
NA NA TRBJ1-6 TRBV9 TGTGCCAGCAGCCGCGGTACGGGAGGAAATTCACCCCTCCACTTT CASSRGTGGNSPLHF
NA TRBD1 TRBJ2-5 TRBV5-1 TGCGCCAGCAGCCTCCAGACAGGGGTGGGAGAGACCCAGTACTTC CASSLQTGVGETQYF
once NA TRBJ2-1 TRBV15 TGTGCCACCAGCAGAGATCTGAACGTGGGAGGATACAATGAGCAGTTCTTC CATSRDLNVGGYNEQFF
NA NA TRBJ2-1 TRBV6-1 TGTGCCAGCAGTGAATACGGTTACAATGAGCAGTTCTTC CASSEYGYNEQFF
NA TRBD2 TRBJ2-1 TRBV27 TGTGCCAGCACCTCATCCAGCGGGATAAAATTGCAGTTCTTC CASTSSSGIKLQFF
NA TRBD1 TRBJ2-1 TRBV27 TGTGCCAGCAGTTTATCCCTCAGGGGGCTAGATGAGCAGTTCTTC CASSLSLRGLDEQFF
NA TRBD1 TRBJ2-5 TRBV5-1 TGCGCCAGCAGCTTCGGACAGGGGAAAGAGACCCAGTACTTC CASSFGQGKETQYF
NA TRBD1 TRBJ1-2 TRBV2 TGTGCCAGCAGGAGCCCTGGACAGGGTTCTAACTATGGCTACACCTTC CASRSPGQGSNYGYTF
NA TRBD1 TRBJ1-5 TRBV5-4 TGTGCCAGCAGCCTAGGACAGGGGCAGCCCCAGCATTTT CASSLGQGQPQHF
NA TRBD1 TRBJ1-1 TRBV7-9 TGTGCCAGCAGCTTGGGACAGCTGAACACTGAAGCTTTCTTT CASSLGQLNTEAFF
NA NA TRBJ1-1 TRBV15 TGTGCCACCAGCAGAGGAGGGGAGGGCACTGAAGCTTTCTTT CATSRGGEGTEAFF
NA TRBD1 TRBJ2-1 TRBV2 TGTGCCAGCCGTGAGGGGGTAACAGGGGTACGGAGCTCCTACAATGAGCAGTTCTTC CASREGVTGVRSSYNEQFF
NA TRBD2 TRBJ2-3 TRBV27 TGTGCCAGCAGCCCGACTAGCGGGGGGCGCAATACGCAGTATTTT CASSPTSGGRNTQYF
NA NA TRBJ1-1 TRBV18 TGTGCCAGCTCACCTCCGGGGGGGGCAAACACTGAAGCTTTCTTT CASSPPGGANTEAFF
NA TRBD1 TRBJ2-2 TRBV19 TGTGCCAGTAGTACGGGACAGGTGAACACCGGGGAGCTGTTTTTT CASSTGQVNTGELFF
once TRBD2 TRBJ2-7 TRBV18 TGTGCCAGCTCCTCGCAAGGGAGGGTGAATGACGAGCAGTACTTC CASSSQGRVNDEQYF
NA NA TRBJ2-2 TRBV21-1 TGTGCCAGCAGCAAAAAAGACACCCCCACCGGGGAGCTGTTTTTT CASSKKDTPTGELFF
NA NA TRBJ1-6 TRBV5-1 TGCGCCAGCAGCTACGACAGTAATTCACCCCTCCACTTT CASSYDSNSPLHF
NA NA TRBJ1-1 TRBV10-3 TGTGCCATCAGTGTACTGGGCCCGAAGGCCACTGAAGCTTTCTTT CAISVLGPKATEAFF
few NA TRBJ1-1 TRBV28 TGTGCCAGCAGTTTAAACTCCTACAGGGATCCTGAAGCTTTCTTT CASSLNSYRDPEAFF
NA NA TRBJ2-7 TRBV25-1 TGTGCCAGCAGTGAATCAGGTCATCGCTACGAGCAGTACTTC CASSESGHRYEQYF
NA TRBD1 TRBJ1-2 TRBV10-2 TGCGCCAGCAGAGCGCGAGGACAGGGGGTCTATGGCTACACCTTC CASRARGQGVYGYTF
NA TRBD2 TRBJ2-5 TRBV13 TGTGCCAGCAGCGCCGCCGGGGGGGAGGGGACCCAGTACTTC CASSAAGGEGTQYF
NA NA TRBJ1-1 TRBV2 TGTGCCAGCAGATTCGGGGGGGAAAACACTGAAGCTTTCTTT CASRFGGENTEAFF
NA NA TRBJ2-7 TRBV12-3/TRBV12-4 TGTGCCAGCAGTTTGATGGGAGAAGAGCAGTACTTC CASSLMGEEQYF
NA NA TRBJ2-1 TRBV9 TGTGCCAGCAGCCCGATTAGAGGCAGTTCCTACAATGAGCAGTTCTTC CASSPIRGSSYNEQFF
NA TRBD1 TRBJ1-2 TRBV7-9 TGTGCCAGCAGCTCGACAGGGTATGGCTACACCTTC CASSSTGYGYTF
NA NA TRBJ2-1 TRBV11-2 TGTGCCAGCAGCTTACGAGCGACTGAGCAGTTCTTC CASSLRATEQFF
NA NA TRBJ2-5 TRBV12-3/TRBV12-4 TGTGCCAGCAGTCCAGGGACTGGGGAGACCCAGTACTTC CASSPGTGETQYF
NA NA TRBJ2-1 TRBV9 TGTGCCAGCAGCGTAGAAGGGACAAGCTACAATGAGCAGTTCTTC CASSVEGTSYNEQFF
NA TRBD2 TRBJ2-7 TRBV24-1 TGTGCCACCAGTGAAGCGGGAGCGTACGAGCAGTACTTC CATSEAGAYEQYF